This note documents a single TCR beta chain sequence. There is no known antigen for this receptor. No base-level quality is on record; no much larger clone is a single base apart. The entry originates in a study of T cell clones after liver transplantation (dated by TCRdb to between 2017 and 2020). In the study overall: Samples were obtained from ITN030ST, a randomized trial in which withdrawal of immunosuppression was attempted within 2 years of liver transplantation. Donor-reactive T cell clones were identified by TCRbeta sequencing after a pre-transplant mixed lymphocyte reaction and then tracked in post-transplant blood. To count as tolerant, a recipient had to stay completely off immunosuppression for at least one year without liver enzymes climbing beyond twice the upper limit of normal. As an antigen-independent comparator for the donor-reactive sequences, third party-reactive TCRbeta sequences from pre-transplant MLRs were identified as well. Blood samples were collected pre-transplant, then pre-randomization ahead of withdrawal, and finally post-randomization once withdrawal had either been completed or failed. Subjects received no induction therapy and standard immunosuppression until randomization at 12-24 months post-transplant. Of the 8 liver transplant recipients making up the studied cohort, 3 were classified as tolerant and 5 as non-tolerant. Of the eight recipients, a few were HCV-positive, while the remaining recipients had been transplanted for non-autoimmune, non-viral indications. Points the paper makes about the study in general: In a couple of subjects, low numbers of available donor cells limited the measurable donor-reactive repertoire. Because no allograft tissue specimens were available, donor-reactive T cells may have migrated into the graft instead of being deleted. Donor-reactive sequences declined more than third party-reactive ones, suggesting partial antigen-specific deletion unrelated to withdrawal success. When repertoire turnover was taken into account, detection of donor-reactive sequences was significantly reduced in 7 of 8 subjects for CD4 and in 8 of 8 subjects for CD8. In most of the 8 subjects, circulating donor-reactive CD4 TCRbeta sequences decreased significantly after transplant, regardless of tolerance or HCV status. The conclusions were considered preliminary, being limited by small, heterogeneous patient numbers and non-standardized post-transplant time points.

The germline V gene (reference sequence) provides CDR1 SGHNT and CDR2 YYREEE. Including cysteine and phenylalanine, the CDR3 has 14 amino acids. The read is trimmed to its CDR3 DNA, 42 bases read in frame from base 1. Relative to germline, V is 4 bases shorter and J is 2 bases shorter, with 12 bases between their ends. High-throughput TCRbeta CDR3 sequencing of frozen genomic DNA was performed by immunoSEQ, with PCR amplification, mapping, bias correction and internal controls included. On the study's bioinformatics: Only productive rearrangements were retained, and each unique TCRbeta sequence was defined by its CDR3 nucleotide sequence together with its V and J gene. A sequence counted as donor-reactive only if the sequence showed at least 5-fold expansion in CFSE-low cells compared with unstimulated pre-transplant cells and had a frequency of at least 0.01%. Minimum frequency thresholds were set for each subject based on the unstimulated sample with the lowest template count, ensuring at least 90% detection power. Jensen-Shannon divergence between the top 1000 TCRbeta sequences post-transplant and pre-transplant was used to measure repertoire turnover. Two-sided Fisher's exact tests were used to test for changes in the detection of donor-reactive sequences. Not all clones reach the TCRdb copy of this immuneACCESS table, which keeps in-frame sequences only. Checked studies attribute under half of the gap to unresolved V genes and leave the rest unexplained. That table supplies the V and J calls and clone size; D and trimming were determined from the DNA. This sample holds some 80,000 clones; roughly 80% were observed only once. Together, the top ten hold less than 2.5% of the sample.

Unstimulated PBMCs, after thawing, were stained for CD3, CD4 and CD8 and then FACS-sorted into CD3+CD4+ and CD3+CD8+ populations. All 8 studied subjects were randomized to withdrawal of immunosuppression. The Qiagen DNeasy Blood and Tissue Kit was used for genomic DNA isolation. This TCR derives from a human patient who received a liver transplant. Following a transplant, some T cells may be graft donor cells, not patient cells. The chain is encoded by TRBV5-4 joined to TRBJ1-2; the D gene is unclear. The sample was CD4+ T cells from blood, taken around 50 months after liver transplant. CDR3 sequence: CASSPPGRNYGYTF. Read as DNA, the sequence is TGTGCCAGCAGCCCTCCTGGGAGAAACTATGGCTACACCTTC.